Listed below are T cell receptor beta chains from one sample, sequenced in a study of T cell repertoires in cytomegalovirus infection. One entry per CDR3 protein results from TCRdb running MiXCR on the reads. The table has approximately 500,000 distinct CDR3 sequences, 16% seen once. What was sequenced was CD8+ T cells from PBMCs. The receptors were sampled from a human donor in good health (CMV status not recorded). Some clones in this sample may be carry-over from other donors' samples. Both conserved end residues are part of each CDR3. The order of the fields is D gene, clone size, V gene, J gene, CDR3 DNA, CDR3 protein. D genes are given only for firm matches. The size of a clone is reported for some rows only, either as once, few or many, or as a class for expanded clones.

>.|.|TRBV9|TRBJ1-6
TGTGCCAGCAGCGGGGCAGGGTTATATAATTCACCCCTCCACTTT
CASSGAGLYNSPLHF
>.|many|TRBV27|TRBJ1-1
TGTGCCAGCAGTTTAATGTTGAACACTGAAGCTTTCTTT
CASSLMLNTEAFF
>TRBD1|.|TRBV19|TRBJ2-7
TGTGCCAGTAGTAGGAACAGGGGTGCAACCTACGAGCAGTACTTC
CASSRNRGATYEQYF
>.|.|TRBV14|TRBJ2-7
TGTGCCAGCAGCCAAGACCTTTTATACGGTACGGACTTC
CASSQDLLYGTDF
>TRBD1|many|TRBV6-5|TRBJ2-1
TGTGCCAGCACCAGATTGAACAGGGGCCGTAACAATGAGCAGTTCTTC
CASTRLNRGRNNEQFF
>TRBD1|many|TRBV7-9|TRBJ1-4
TGTGCCAGCAGCTTAGGGGGGGACAGCGGTGAAAAACTGTTTTTT
CASSLGGDSGEKLFF
>.|many|TRBV7-9|TRBJ2-2
TGTGCCAGCATGGAGGGGAACACCGGGGAGCTGTTTTTT
CASMEGNTGELFF
>.|few|TRBV30|TRBJ2-3
TGCAGCGCAGATACGCAGTATTTT
CSADTQYF
>TRBD2|many|TRBV25-1|TRBJ2-7
TGTGCCAGCAGTGACCGGGACTATTCAGTCCACGAGCAGTACTTC
CASSDRDYSVHEQYF
>.|.|TRBV12-3/TRBV12-4|TRBJ1-6
TGTGCCAGCAAGGAGGGAGGGGGTTCACCCCTCCACTTT
CASKEGGGSPLHF
>TRBD1|many|TRBV7-9|TRBJ1-4
TGTGCCAGCAGCCCGGGACAGTCTAATGAAAAACTGTTTTTT
CASSPGQSNEKLFF
>.|few|TRBV4-2|TRBJ2-2
TGTGCCAGCAGCCAACCCTTGACCGGGGAGCTGTTTTTT
CASSQPLTGELFF
>.|once|TRBV13|TRBJ2-3
TGTGCCAGCAGCTCGCGGACCGATCAAGTCCCGGTTTCAGATACGCAGTATTTT
CASSSRTDQVPVSDTQYF
>.|.|TRBV2|TRBJ2-3
TGTGCCAGAAACCAGGCCGCGGATACGCAGTATTTT
CARNQAADTQYF
>.|many|TRBV7-9|TRBJ2-1
TGTGCCAGCAGCCTATGGGTATACAATGAGCAGTTCTTC
CASSLWVYNEQFF
>.|few|TRBV24-1|TRBJ1-1
TGTGCCACCAGTGATTTGACAGGCCCCTCGAACACTGAAGCTTTCTTT
CATSDLTGPSNTEAFF
>.|.|TRBV6-5|TRBJ1-1
TGTGCCAGCAGTTACTCGGACAGCGCGAACACTGAAGCTTTCTTT
CASSYSDSANTEAFF
>.|.|TRBV7-2|TRBJ1-2
TGTGCCAGCAGCTTACGCATTTGGGGCTACTTTTTT
CASSLRIWGYFF
>TRBD2|many|TRBV7-3|TRBJ2-7
TGTGCCAGCAGCCCCCGGCGGGGGGATCCTCTGTCCGAGCAGTACTTC
CASSPRRGDPLSEQYF